The clone carrying this TCR beta chain showed up just a few times. These data are taken from a study of blood T cell repertoires in COVID-19. Study background: The study drew acute and convalescent COVID-19 samples from the United States, Italy and Spain. Nucleic acid was either cDNA or gDNA, and it came from T cells, B-cell-depleted T cells, or PBMCs.

The Seattle patients, enrolled during active infection, were followed longitudinally. Source study methods: Estimation of nucleated cell counts was performed using reference gene primer amplification. Clones were read by immunoSEQ multiplex PCR, and TCRdb kept only the in-frame ones, dropping some. For V, J and clone size, that table is used; D and trimming come from the DNA. The profile shows about 180,000 clones, about 81% of them singletons. This CDR3 spans 15 amino acids. The J segment lost 2 bases and the V segment lost 0 bases, leaving 3 bases of the junction unmatched. Germline V gene data show CDR1 as SGHAT and CDR2 as FQNNGV.

The sample comprised peripheral blood. The chain links TRBV11-2 to TRBJ1-2; 7 bases line up with TRBD1. The receptor was isolated from a woman older than 75 with COVID-19, enrolled during active disease. In DNA, the CDR3 is TGTGCCAGCAGCTTAGACAGGGGGGCGAACTATGGCTACACCTTC. Translating it yields CASSLDRGANYGYTF.